This entry lists 26 T cell receptor beta chains sequenced from one sample in a study of T-cell memory formation after mild COVID-19 (dated by TCRdb to the early 2020s). Library preparation employed 5' RACE. Reads for this sample came from an Illumina NovaSeq 6000. The raw public data were reprocessed by TCRdb itself: fastp quality trimming at Q25, MiXCR clonotype calling, in-frame beta chains only. When rows share a CDR3 protein, they turn into one entry using the most common DNA and genes. A total of over 150,000 distinct CDR3 sequences appear in this sample, about 18% of them only once. 3.9% of the sample lies in the top ten. The sample was PBMCs or a T cell subset sorted from them (not recorded which). The receptors stem from a man in his late teens or twenties who had mild COVID-19 (a few samples of this study predate the infection). The sample titles of this study are shuffled in the database, so cell type and time point are left out; the donor was told from shared clones.

The V gene is TRBV7-9, the J gene TRBJ2-5; tentatively, D is TRBD1 (6 bases). The V and J ends lost 5 bases and 5 bases respectively, with 15 bases between them. The CDR3 contains 14 residues. Germline CDR1 SEHNR, CDR2 FQNEAQ (reference sequence). The CDR3 protein is CASSPMTGFETQYF. CDR3 nucleotides: TGTGCCAGCAGCCCAATGACAGGTTTCGAGACCCAGTACTTC. Looking up the rest from reference TRBV7-9 and TRBJ2-5 gives the full variable domain: DTGVSQNPRHKITKRGQNVTFRCDPISEHNRLYWYRQTLGQGPEFLTYFQNEAQLEKSRLLSDRFSAERPKGSFSTLEIQRTEQGDSAMYLCASSPMTGFETQYFGPGTRLLVL.

CDR3 loop: CASSQGQVVAQPQHF. The CDR3 DNA is TGCGCCAGCAGCCAAGGACAGGTTGTCGCTCAGCCCCAGCATTTT. This chain uses TRBV4-1 with TRBJ1-5, with a possible D match to TRBD1 (6 bases). This CDR3 contains 15 residues. Germline loops: CDR1 MGHRA, CDR2 YSYEKL. Trimming pared 1 base from V and 6 bases from J, leaving 13 bases between.

In this sample, this clonotype turned up a few times. The chain joins TRBV5-1 to TRBJ2-2; D ambiguous. V dropped 7 bases and J dropped 5 bases, with 9 bases sitting between them. The CDR3 is 12 residues long. The germline CDR1 and CDR2 sequences are SGHRS and YFSETQ. CDR3 nucleotide sequence: TGCGCCAGCCAGAAGGAGACCGGGGAGCTGTTTTTT. Its translation is CASQKETGELFF.

The chain combines TRBV7-3 with TRBJ1-2; no firm D call. Germline V gene sequence: CDR1 SGHTA, CDR2 FQGTGA. The CDR3 is 17 amino acids. Trimming pared 0 bases from V and 0 bases from J, leaving 14 bases between. The CDR3 region is CASSLTAGPRANYGYTF. The CDR3 nucleotides read TGTGCCAGCAGCTTAACGGCGGGTCCGAGAGCTAACTATGGCTACACCTTC. The variable domain in full, completed from reference TRBV7-3 and TRBJ1-2, reads GAGVSQTPSNKVTEKGKYVELRCDPISGHTALYWYRQSLGQGPEFLIYFQGTGAADDSGLPNDRFFAVRPEGSVSTLKIQRTERGDSAVYLCASSLTAGPRANYGYTFGSGTRLTVV.

The gene calls are TRBV11-3 and TRBJ2-1; TRBD2 is a possible D gene (6 bases). V was cut by 5 bases and J by 6 bases, with 14 bases left in between. CDR1 SGHNT and CDR2 YENEEA come from the germline V gene. The CDR3 is 14 residues long. CDR3 DNA: TGTGCCAGCAGCGAAGGTGGAGGGCGCAATGAGCAGTTCTTC. This sequence encodes CASSEGGGRNEQFF.

The gene calls are TRBV12-3 or TRBV12-4 and TRBJ1-2, with TRBD1 matching 7 bases. The CDR3 is made up of 16 amino acids. V was clipped by 8 bases and J by 2 bases; unmatched bases: 14. The CDR3 region is CASSPKEGAWNYGYTF. The CDR3 bases are TGTGCCAGCTCCCCTAAGGAGGGGGCTTGGAACTATGGCTACACCTTC.

The chain carries TRBV5-1 and TRBJ2-2; D might be TRBD2 (5 bases). The CDR3 loop spans 15 amino acids. CDR1 SGHRS and CDR2 YFSETQ come from the germline V gene. V dropped 4 bases and J dropped 4 bases, with 14 bases sitting between them. CDR3: CASSEGVSRTGELFF. In DNA form, the CDR3 reads TGCGCCAGCAGCGAGGGAGTAAGTCGCACCGGGGAGCTGTTTTTT.

This clonotype has more than one count but fewer than ten. The chain is built from TRBV18 and TRBJ2-7, with 8 bases lining up with TRBD1. This CDR3 has 14 residues. V shed 2 bases and J 4 bases; nucleotides not matched to a gene: 4. Germline V CDR1 and CDR2: KGHSH, LQKENI. CDR3 region: CASSPRTGRYEQYV. The CDR3 bases are TGTGCCAGCTCACCAAGGACAGGGAGGTACGAGCAGTACGTC.

Only a few counts were recorded for this clonotype. The V call is TRBV6-5, the J call TRBJ1-5, with D unresolved. V lost 2 bases and J 7 bases, leaving 12 bases between the germline ends. CDR3 size: 14 residues. The germline CDR1 and CDR2 sequences are MNHEY and SVGAGI. Here the CDR3 DNA reads TGTGCCAGCAGTTACCGCGAGGTAGGGCAGCCCCAGCATTTT. Translating it yields CASSYREVGQPQHF.

CDR3 DNA sequence: TGTGCCAGCAGCCAAGATCCGGAGGGGGCCTACAATGAGCAGTTCTTC. Its protein is CASSQDPEGAYNEQFF. This chain connects TRBV4-2 to TRBJ2-1; D tentatively fits TRBD1 or TRBD2 (6 bases each). The CDR3 consists of 16 residues. Germline lookup yields CDR1 LGHNA and CDR2 YNFKEQ. Trimming removed 0 bases at V and 2 bases at J, with 11 bases between.

This clonotype was detected ten times or more. The chain is built from TRBV20-1 and TRBJ1-4; TRBD1 might be the D (5 bases). Trimming shortened V by 3 bases and J by 4 bases, and 15 bases separated the two germline ends. CDR1 and CDR2 from the germline V gene are DFQATT and SNEGSKA (reference sequence). CDR3 length: 15 amino acids. The CDR3 bases are TGCAGTGCTAGCCCGGCCACAGGACTTAATGAAAAACTGTTTTTT. Translated, it gives CSASPATGLNEKLFF.

The chain employs TRBV7-2 and TRBJ1-1; 7 bases fit TRBD1. From germline, CDR1 is SGHTA and CDR2 FQGNSA. The V gene end was trimmed by 4 bases and the J gene end by 12 bases; junction bases not matched to a gene: 11. This CDR3 contains 13 residues. As DNA, the CDR3 is TGTGCCAGCAGCTCCCAAACCCGGGACAGAACTTTCTTT. This codes for CASSSQTRDRTFF.

The chain uses TRBV7-8 and TRBJ1-6; 7 nucleotides align to TRBD1. The CDR3 covers 17 residues. Germline trimming cut 5 bases from V and 1 base from J; bases unmatched to any gene: 8. Germline assignment: CDR1 SGHVS and CDR2 FQNEAQ. CDR3 sequence reads: CASSPRTGGSYNSPLHF. For the CDR3, the DNA is TGTGCCAGCAGCCCGCGGACAGGAGGATCCTATAATTCACCCCTCCACTTT.

This clonotype was detected a few times. One junction end disagrees with the germline gene, perhaps due to a read error. The chain links TRBV12-5 to TRBJ1-6; D not certain. The CDR3 is made up of 13 amino acids. CDR1 LGHNT and CDR2 FRNRAP come from the germline V gene. CDR3 DNA: TGTGCTAGTGGGTTGGAAAATAATTCACCCCTCCACTTT. As protein: CASGLENNSPLHF.

This chain uses TRBV5-5 with TRBJ1-4; D ambiguous. Germline V lookup: CDR1 SGHKS, CDR2 YYEKEE (reference sequence). Trimming shortened V by 0 bases and J by 5 bases, and 5 bases separated the two germline ends. CDR3 length: 13 amino acids. CDR3 nucleotides: TGTGCCAGCAGCTTGGAAGGGAATGAAAAACTGTTTTTT. Translation gives CASSLEGNEKLFF.

The J gene is TRBJ2-7, the V gene TRBV29-1; D possibly corresponds to TRBD1 (5 bases). Looked up from germline, CDR1 is SQVTM and CDR2 is ANQGSEA. This CDR3 is built from 14 residues. V lost 4 bases to trimming and J lost 3 bases, with 16 bases between them. CDR3 sequence: CSVAAAGNLYEQYF. CDR3 in DNA: TGCAGCGTTGCGGCGGCAGGGAACCTCTACGAGCAGTACTTC.

The V call is TRBV6-2 or TRBV6-3, the J call TRBJ2-7; D is ambiguous. Germline V CDR1 and CDR2: MNHEY, SVGEGT. The CDR3 sequence is 15 residues long. V was pared by 0 bases and J by 6 bases, with 15 bases between. CDR3 in amino acids: CASSYSTRTATEQYV. In DNA, the CDR3 is TGTGCCAGCAGTTACTCGACAAGAACCGCCACCGAGCAGTACGTC.

This chain connects TRBV6-2 or TRBV6-3 to TRBJ2-7; 9 nucleotides line up with TRBD1. Germline V gene lookup returns CDR1 MNHEY and CDR2 SVGEGT. The CDR3 has 15 amino acids. The V gene end was trimmed by 2 bases and the J gene end by 2 bases; junction bases not matched to a gene: 4. The CDR3 here is CASSYAGTGTYEQYF. In nucleotides, the CDR3 is TGTGCCAGCAGTTACGCCGGGACAGGGACCTACGAGCAGTACTTC.

This clonotype appeared a few times. The V gene is TRBV2, the J gene TRBJ2-1; D unresolved. V was shortened by 2 bases and J by 0 bases, with 8 bases between the two germline ends. The CDR3 loop spans 15 amino acids. Germline V CDR1 and CDR2: SNHLY, FYNNEI. Here the CDR3 reads CASSEWERSYNEQFF. For the CDR3, the DNA is TGTGCCAGCAGTGAATGGGAACGCTCCTACAATGAGCAGTTCTTC.

A few counts support this clonotype. The chain combines TRBV6-5 with TRBJ2-7; no clear D. V was trimmed by 2 bases and J by 3 bases, leaving 2 bases between them. This CDR3 has 11 residues. Germline assignment: CDR1 MNHEY and CDR2 SVGAGI. CDR3 sequence reads: CASSYNYEQYV. CDR3 nucleotides: TGTGCCAGCAGTTACAACTACGAGCAGTACGTC.

This chain uses TRBV20-1 with TRBJ1-2; unclear D gene. The length of the CDR3 is 13 residues. Germline assignment: CDR1 DFQATT and CDR2 SNEGSKA (reference sequence). V dropped 6 bases and J dropped 2 bases, with 13 bases sitting between them. CDR3 residues: CSAAIRVNYGYTF. The CDR3, as DNA: TGCAGTGCCGCCATCCGGGTGAACTATGGCTACACCTTC.

This clonotype was recorded a few times. V gene TRBV4-2 combines with J gene TRBJ1-4; tentatively, D is TRBD1 (6 bases). The germline gives CDR1 LGHNA, CDR2 YNFKEQ. Trimming took 3 bases from V and 8 from J, leaving 19 bases between them. This CDR3 contains 16 residues. CDR3 coding DNA: TGTGCCAGCAGCCATGACCCGATCGGACAGCGGGAAAAACTGTTTTTT. This gives the protein CASSHDPIGQREKLFF.

This clonotype was detected ten times or more. V and J are TRBV5-1 and TRBJ2-1, with D perhaps TRBD2 (6 bases). V lost 0 bases, J lost 7 bases, and 11 bases lay in between. This CDR3 has 14 residues. The germline V gene encodes CDR1 SGHRS and CDR2 YFSETQ. DNA of the CDR3: TGCGCCAGCAGCTTGGTGTTTGGGGGGAATGAGCAGTTCTTC. It is translated as CASSLVFGGNEQFF.

The V gene is TRBV6-5, the J gene TRBJ1-4; no reliable D call. The germline V gene has CDR1 MNHEY and CDR2 SVGAGI. CDR3 length: 14 residues. The V end lost 0 bases, the J end lost 5 bases, and 7 bases lay between the germline ends. CDR3 bases: TGTGCCAGCAGTTACTCGTATAGGAATGAAAAACTGTTTTTT. Its protein is CASSYSYRNEKLFF.

The V and J genes are TRBV4-1 and TRBJ2-7; D may correspond to TRBD1 or TRBD2 (5 bases each). The CDR3 length is 16 residues. With 3 bases removed from V and 0 bases from J, the gap between germline ends came to 15 bases. CDR1 is MGHRA and CDR2 is YSYEKL in the germline V gene. CDR3 sequence reads: CASSQPGTKSSYEQYF. CDR3 nucleotide sequence: TGCGCCAGCAGCCAGCCCGGGACCAAATCCTCCTACGAGCAGTACTTC.

This clonotype has at least ten counts. The chain links TRBV7-9 to TRBJ2-2; D is uncertain. CDR1 SEHNR and CDR2 FQNEAQ come from the germline V gene (reference sequence). The germline V and J ends were trimmed by 8 bases and 2 bases, with 21 bases remaining between them. This CDR3 region has 17 residues. CDR3: CASRNWVGRHNTGELFF. CDR3 nucleotides: TGTGCCAGCCGAAATTGGGTCGGGCGTCACAACACCGGGGAGCTGTTTTTT.